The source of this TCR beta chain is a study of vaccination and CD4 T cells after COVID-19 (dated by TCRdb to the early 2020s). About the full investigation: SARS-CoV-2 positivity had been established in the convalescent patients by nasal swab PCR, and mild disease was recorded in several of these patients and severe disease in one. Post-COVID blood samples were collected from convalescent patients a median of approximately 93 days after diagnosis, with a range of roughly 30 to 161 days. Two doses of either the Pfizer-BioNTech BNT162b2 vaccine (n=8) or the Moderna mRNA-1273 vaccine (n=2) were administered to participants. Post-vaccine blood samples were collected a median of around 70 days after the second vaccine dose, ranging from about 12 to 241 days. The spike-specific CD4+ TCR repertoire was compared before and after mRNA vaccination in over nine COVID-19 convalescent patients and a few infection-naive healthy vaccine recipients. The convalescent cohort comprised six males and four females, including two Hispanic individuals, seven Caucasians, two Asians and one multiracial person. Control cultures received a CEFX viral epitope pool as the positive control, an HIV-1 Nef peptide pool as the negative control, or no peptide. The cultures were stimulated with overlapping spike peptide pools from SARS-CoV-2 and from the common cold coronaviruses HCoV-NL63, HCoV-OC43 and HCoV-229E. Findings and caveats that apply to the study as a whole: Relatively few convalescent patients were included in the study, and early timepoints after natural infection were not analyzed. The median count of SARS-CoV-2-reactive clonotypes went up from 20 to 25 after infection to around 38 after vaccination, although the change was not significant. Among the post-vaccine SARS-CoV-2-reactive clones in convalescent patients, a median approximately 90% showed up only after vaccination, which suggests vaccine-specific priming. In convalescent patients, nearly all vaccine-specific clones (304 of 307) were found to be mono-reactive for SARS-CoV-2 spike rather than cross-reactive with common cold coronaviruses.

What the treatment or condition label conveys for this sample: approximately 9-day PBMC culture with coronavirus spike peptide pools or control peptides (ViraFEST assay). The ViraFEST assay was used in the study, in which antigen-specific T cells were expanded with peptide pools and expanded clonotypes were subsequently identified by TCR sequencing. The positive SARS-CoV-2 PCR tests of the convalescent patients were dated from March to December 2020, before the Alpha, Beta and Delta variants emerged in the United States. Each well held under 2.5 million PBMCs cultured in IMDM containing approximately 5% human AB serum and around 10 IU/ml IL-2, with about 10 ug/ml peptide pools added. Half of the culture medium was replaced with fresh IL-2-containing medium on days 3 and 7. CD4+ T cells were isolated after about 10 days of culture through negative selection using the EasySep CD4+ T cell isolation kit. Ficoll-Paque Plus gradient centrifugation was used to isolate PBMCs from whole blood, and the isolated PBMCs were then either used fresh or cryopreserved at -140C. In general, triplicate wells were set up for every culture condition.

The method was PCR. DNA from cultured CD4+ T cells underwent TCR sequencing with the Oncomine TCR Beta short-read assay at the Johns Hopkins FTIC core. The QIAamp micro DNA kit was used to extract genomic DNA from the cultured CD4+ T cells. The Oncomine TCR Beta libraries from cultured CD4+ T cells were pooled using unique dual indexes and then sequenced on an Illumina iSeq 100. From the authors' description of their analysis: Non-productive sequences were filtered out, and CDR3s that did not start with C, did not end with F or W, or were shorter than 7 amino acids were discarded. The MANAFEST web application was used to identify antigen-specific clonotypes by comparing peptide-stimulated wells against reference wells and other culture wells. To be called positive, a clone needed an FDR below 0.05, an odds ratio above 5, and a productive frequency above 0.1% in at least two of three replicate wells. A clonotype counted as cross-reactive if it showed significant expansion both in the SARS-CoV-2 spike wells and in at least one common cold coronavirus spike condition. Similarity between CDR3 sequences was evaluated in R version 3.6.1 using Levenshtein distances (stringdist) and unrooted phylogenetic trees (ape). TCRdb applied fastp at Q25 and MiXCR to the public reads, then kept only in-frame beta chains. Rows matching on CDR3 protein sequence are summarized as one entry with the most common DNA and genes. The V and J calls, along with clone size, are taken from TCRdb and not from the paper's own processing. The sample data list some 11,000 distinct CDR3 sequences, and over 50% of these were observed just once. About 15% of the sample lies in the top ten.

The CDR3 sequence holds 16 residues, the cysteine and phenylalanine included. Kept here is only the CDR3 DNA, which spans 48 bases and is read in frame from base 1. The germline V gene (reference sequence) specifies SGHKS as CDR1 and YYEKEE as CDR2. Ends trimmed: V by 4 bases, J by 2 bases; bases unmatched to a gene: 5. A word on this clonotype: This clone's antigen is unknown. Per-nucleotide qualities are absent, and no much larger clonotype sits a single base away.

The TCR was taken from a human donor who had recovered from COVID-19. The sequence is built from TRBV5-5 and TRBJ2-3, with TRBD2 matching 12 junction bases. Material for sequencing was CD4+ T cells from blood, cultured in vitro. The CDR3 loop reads CASSSGLAGPTDTQYF. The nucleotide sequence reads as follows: TGTGCCAGCAGCAGCGGACTAGCGGGGCCCACAGATACGCAGTATTTT.